The 4 T cell receptor beta chains below come from one sample, sequenced in a study of blood T cell repertoires in COVID-19. Using immunoSEQ multiplex PCR, the repertoire was profiled, and TCRdb retains in-frame clones only, with some absent. Of 300,000 to 400,000 clones detected, 90% appear once; the ten largest clones hold 2.5% to 3.5%. The material sequenced was peripheral blood. These receptors came from a woman under 40 with COVID-19, enrolled during active disease.

This chain uses TRBV11-2 with TRBJ1-2, with D unresolved. The V gene's germline CDR1 is SGHAT and CDR2 FQNNGV. V lost 8 bases, J lost 0 bases, and 16 bases lay in between. The CDR3 runs to 15 residues. CDR3: CASQTSGNSNYGYTF. The CDR3 DNA sequence: TGTGCCAGCCAAACCAGTGGCAATTCTAACTATGGCTACACCTTC.

V and J are TRBV19 and TRBJ2-1; TRBD2 matches 9 bases. From germline, CDR1 is LNHDA and CDR2 SQIVND (reference sequence). This CDR3 has 17 residues. The V segment lost 4 bases and the J segment 7 bases; nucleotides outside the gene matches: 14. The CDR3 region has the DNA TGTGCCAGTAGTACCTGGGGGCCGGGACTAGCTTTGAATGAGCAGTTCTTC. Translation gives CASSTWGPGLALNEQFF.

This chain links TRBV6-5 with TRBJ1-2; 8 bases match TRBD1. This CDR3 has 15 amino acids. Losses at the gene ends were 6 bases for V and 6 bases for J; bases not matched to a gene: 12. The germline gives CDR1 MNHEY, CDR2 SVGAGI. This CDR3 is CASSDSDRGFNGYTF. The CDR3 nucleotides are TGTGCCAGCAGCGACTCCGACAGGGGATTCAATGGCTACACCTTC.

The chain recombines TRBV27 with TRBJ2-1, with 9 bases that match TRBD2. The CDR3 sequence is 17 residues long. CDR1 is MNHEY and CDR2 is SMNVEV in the germline V gene (reference sequence). V lost 5 bases, J lost 2 bases, and 10 bases stayed unmatched. In DNA, the CDR3 is TGTGCCAGCAGTATTCTAGCGGGGCGCGCCACCTACAATGAGCAGTTCTTC. Translating it yields CASSILAGRATYNEQFF.